These T cell receptor beta chains were read from a single sample in a study of T cells after yellow fever vaccination. One entry per CDR3 protein results from TCRdb running MiXCR on the 5' RACE reads. The sample records around 250,000 distinct CDR3 sequences, around 4.9% being singletons. Material: CD4+ T cells sorted from PBMCs, obtained on the day of the yellow fever booster vaccination. The source is a man aged 18 to 29 who received the YFV17D yellow fever vaccine. Each CDR3 is given with its conserved first and last residue. A D gene is named only where the DNA matches it firmly. Size values are once, few and many counts, or a class for expanded clones, and some rows have none.

>TRBV5-1|TRBJ2-1|-|TRBD2
TGCGCCAGCAGCTGGGCTAGCGGGGGGTCCTATAATGAGCAGTTCTTC
CASSWASGGSYNEQFF
>TRBV7-9|TRBJ2-6|-|-
TGTGCCAGCAGCCTAGGGGGAGTAGGGGCCAACGTCCTGACTTTC
CASSLGGVGANVLTF
>TRBV10-3|TRBJ1-2|-|-
TGTGCCATCAGTGAGCCAAACAGGGGCTACACCTTC
CAISEPNRGYTF
>TRBV2|TRBJ2-2|many|-
TGTGCCAGCTCCCCCTTGTCGGGACCCCTGAACACCGGGGAGCTGTTTTTT
CASSPLSGPLNTGELFF
>TRBV29-1|TRBJ1-1|-|-
TGCAGCGTTGAAGCGGGGGGCACTGAAGCTTTCTTT
CSVEAGGTEAFF
>TRBV6-4|TRBJ2-3|many|-
TGTGCCAGCAGTGAGCACCGGGGAAATACGCAGTATTTT
CASSEHRGNTQYF
>TRBV18|TRBJ2-1|-|-
TGTGCCAGCTCACCGCAGGCCATACCTAGCTCCTACAATGAGCAGTTCTTC
CASSPQAIPSSYNEQFF
>TRBV2|TRBJ1-1|few|TRBD1
TGTGCCACGGGGGCCCTACAGGGGAAGAACACTGAAGCTTTCTTT
CATGALQGKNTEAFF
>TRBV27|TRBJ1-2|-|TRBD1
TGTGCCAGCAGTTTCCGGACAGGGGGCGTGGGCTACACCTTC
CASSFRTGGVGYTF
>TRBV20-1|TRBJ2-3|few|-
TGCAGTGCTAGAAGCACGGGGACAGATACGCAGTATTTT
CSARSTGTDTQYF
>TRBV12-3/TRBV12-4|TRBJ1-6|-|TRBD1
TGTGCCAGCAGTTTATTAGGGGGCCCCCTCCACTTT
CASSLLGGPLHF
>TRBV11-2|TRBJ1-6|many|-
TGTGCCAGCAGCTTAGAGAGCTCCTATAATTCACCCCTCCACTTT
CASSLESSYNSPLHF
>TRBV14|TRBJ2-2|few|TRBD2
TGTGCCAGCACCTCCGAGGGAGGGAACATCCATCCCGGGGAGCTGTTTTTT
CASTSEGGNIHPGELFF
>TRBV7-2|TRBJ2-1|few|-
TGTGCCAGCAGCGTGCCGAATGAGCAGTTCTTC
CASSVPNEQFF
>TRBV10-3|TRBJ2-2|-|TRBD2
TGTGCCATCCCCACTCAAGCGGGGGTCCCCGGCGGGGAGCTGTTTTTT
CAIPTQAGVPGGELFF
>TRBV7-2|TRBJ2-5|few|-
TGTGCCAGCAGCTTTGCGCGGGCCCAAGAGACCCAGTACTTC
CASSFARAQETQYF
>TRBV7-2|TRBJ2-5|-|TRBD1
TGTGCCAGCAGCCAGTCAATGGGACAGCCCCCGGAGACCCAGTACTTC
CASSQSMGQPPETQYF
>TRBV7-9|TRBJ2-3|many|TRBD2
TGTGCCAGCAGCGCACCCGCCGAGGGACTAGCGGGGGAGAATACGCAGTATTTT
CASSAPAEGLAGENTQYF